A single sample is the source of the 11 T cell receptor beta chains below, sequenced in a study of shared T cell receptors in the human thymus (dated by TCRdb to the early 2020s). Library construction relied on the immunoSEQ multiplex PCR assay. TCRdb retrieved this table from immuneACCESS and kept in-frame rearrangements only. Not all clones are present; in checked studies, unresolved V genes account for under half, and no reason is known for the remainder. Counted in this sample were around 730,000 clones; approximately 83% of them appeared once. The ten largest clones take up 0.008% to 0.011% of the sample. A further study also used this sample, focusing on human thymus T cells.

The sample comprised thymocytes. The receptors were gathered from a girl less than two years old with a congenital heart defect. Donor details come from another sample of the same person, matched by shared clones.

The chain combines TRBV10-3 with TRBJ1-1; D perhaps matches TRBD1 (6 bases). The CDR3 extends over 15 amino acids. The V and J ends lost 2 bases and 1 base respectively, with 11 bases between them. Germline lookup yields CDR1 ENHRY and CDR2 SYGVKD. The DNA for the CDR3 is TGTGCCATCAGTGAGGGGGTCAGGGGGAACACTGAAGCTTTCTTT. Translated, it gives CAISEGVRGNTEAFF.

The genes are TRBV30 and TRBJ1-3; tentatively, D is TRBD1 (5 bases). This CDR3 is 15 amino acids long. The V end lost 3 bases, the J end lost 2 bases, and 14 bases lay between the germline ends. Per germline, CDR1 GTSNPN and CDR2 SVGIG (reference sequence). CDR3: CAWSHPGYAGNTIYF. Written as DNA, the CDR3 is TGTGCCTGGAGCCATCCAGGGTACGCTGGAAACACCATATATTTT.

V usage is TRBV11-2 and J usage is TRBJ1-3, with 9 bases lining up with TRBD1. J was trimmed by 1 base and V by 4 bases; bases with no gene match: 8. Germline CDR1 and CDR2: SGHAT and FQNNGV. The CDR3 has 17 amino acids. In DNA form, the CDR3 reads TGTGCCAGCAGCTCTAGGACAGGGGAGACTTCTGGAAACACCATATATTTT. Protein product: CASSSRTGETSGNTIYF.

V usage is TRBV19 and J usage is TRBJ1-5; a possible D gene is TRBD1 (5 bases). The V end was cut by 5 bases, the J end by 5 bases, with 22 bases between. The CDR3 loop spans 17 amino acids. Germline V gene sequence: CDR1 LNHDA, CDR2 SQIVND (reference sequence). This chain's CDR3 is CASSVGPLTCWDQPQHF. The CDR3 bases are TGTGCCAGTAGTGTGGGGCCCCTAACGTGTTGGGATCAGCCCCAGCATTTT.

The chain combines TRBV28 with TRBJ1-2; no clear D gene. V was clipped by 3 bases and J by 6 bases, with 11 bases between them. The CDR3 consists of 13 residues. Germline CDR1 MDHEN, CDR2 SYDVKM. CDR3 protein: CASSFRRRDGYTF. In nucleotides, the CDR3 is TGTGCCAGCAGTTTCCGCCGAAGAGATGGCTACACCTTC.

The chain recombines TRBV29-1 with TRBJ1-1, with D possibly TRBD1 on 5 matching bases. V was shortened by 5 bases and J by 7 bases, with 14 bases between the two germline ends. The length of the CDR3 is 12 residues. Germline CDR1 and CDR2: SQVTM and ANQGSEA. The CDR3 bases are TGCAGCGTTCTTAGGGTAAGGGGTGAAGCTTTCTTT. Protein sequence: CSVLRVRGEAFF.

The chain combines TRBV7-9 with TRBJ2-2; the D gene is possibly TRBD1 (5 bases). This CDR3 spans 14 amino acids. The V gene lost 1 base and the J gene lost 6 bases, with 9 bases spanning the gap. CDR1 and CDR2 from the germline V gene are SEHNR and FQNEAQ (reference sequence). The CDR3 region has the DNA TGTGCCAGCAGCTTAGGGTGGGGCTCCGGGGAGCTGTTTTTT. Translating gives CASSLGWGSGELFF.

V usage is TRBV5-4 and J usage is TRBJ2-4; 10 nucleotides line up with TRBD2. Germline CDR1 reads SGHNT; CDR2 reads YYREEE (reference sequence). The CDR3 contains 16 residues. J was trimmed by 3 bases and V by 4 bases; bases with no gene match: 7. CDR3 in DNA: TGTGCCAGCAGCCCTCAGCGGGGGGGCCTCAAAAACATTCAGTACTTC. This sequence encodes CASSPQRGGLKNIQYF.

This chain links TRBV11-2 with TRBJ2-6, with TRBD1 as a possible D gene (6 bases). The germline CDR1 and CDR2 sequences are SGHAT and FQNNGV. Trimming removed 4 bases at V and 2 bases at J, with 12 bases between. The CDR3 contains 16 residues. The CDR3 protein is CASSSLQGTGANVLTF. For the CDR3, the DNA is TGTGCCAGCAGCTCCTTACAGGGAACTGGGGCCAACGTCCTGACTTTC.

V gene TRBV6-5 combines with J gene TRBJ2-5, with 9 bases identical to TRBD2. Germline lookup yields CDR1 MNHEY and CDR2 SVGAGI. The CDR3 loop spans 15 amino acids. The ends lost 4 bases at V and 2 bases at J; junction bases unmatched: 5. CDR3 nucleotides: TGTGCCAGCAGTTCGGAGCGGGGGGTACAAGAGACCCAGTACTTC. Translation: CASSSERGVQETQYF.

The V call is TRBV7-2, the J call TRBJ2-5; D is perhaps TRBD2 (5 bases). The germline V and J ends were trimmed by 1 base and 5 bases, with 17 bases remaining between them. CDR1 and CDR2 (germline): SGHTA, FQGNSA. The CDR3 covers 16 residues. The CDR3 loop is CASSLETLVRAETQYF. CDR3 sequence (DNA): TGTGCCAGCAGCTTAGAGACCCTAGTGAGGGCTGAGACCCAGTACTTC.